This T cell receptor beta chain was profiled in a study of T cell responses to AZD1222 COVID-19 vaccine. This clone was seen only once. Its antigen is undetermined. The V end lost 5 bases, the J end lost 1 base, and 11 bases lay between the germline ends. This CDR3 region has 15 residues. Germline values: CDR1 SGHAT, CDR2 FQNNGV. General observations from the study: Baseline seropositivity occurred in only 5 or 6 AZD1222 recipients. Donors were largely white British and mainly female; clonal diversity was possibly underestimated.

The assay was immunoSEQ multiplex PCR, and TCRdb's table has in-frame clones only and misses some. The sample shows some 80,000 clones, approximately 80% of them seen only once. This receptor was taken from an adult who received the MenACWY meningococcal vaccine as a control. This chain connects TRBV11-2 to TRBJ2-2, with D perhaps TRBD1 (6 bases). This specimen consisted of peripheral blood, obtained 28 days after the second dose of the MenACWY control vaccine. DNA of the CDR3: TGTGCCAGCAGCATGATGGACAGGAACACCGGGGAGCTGTTTTTT. Amino acid sequence: CASSMMDRNTGELFF.